A single sample gave rise to the 29 T cell receptor beta chains below, sequenced in a study of human T cells and chemical hapten exposure (dated by TCRdb to 2020 to 2022). The time point label corresponds to: pre-sensitization, week 0. This sample's treatment or condition label indicates: therapeutic diphenylcyclopropenone sensitization with weekly scalp DPC. Total RNA was extracted from unfractionated whole blood collected in Tempus Blood RNA tubes. Receptors were amplified or captured by RACE. The reads were generated on a NextSeq 500. TCRdb took the public reads, trimmed them with fastp at Q25, ran MiXCR for clone calling and kept in-frame beta chains. Under each unique CDR3 protein, matching rows form one entry showing the most common genes and DNA. Across this sample there are just under 35,000 distinct CDR3 sequences, with approximately 10% seen only once. The top ten constitute roughly a quarter of the sample.

This sample comprised whole blood, obtained in connection with sensitization to the hapten diphenylcyclopropenone (DPC). The origin of the receptors is a man between 50 and 59 years old with alopecia areata. Some clones in this sample may be carry-over from other donors' samples.

This clonotype was seen at least ten times. The rearrangement joins TRBV4-2 to TRBJ2-7, with 7 bases that match TRBD1. Trimming cost V 1 base and J 4 bases; bases outside gene matches: 4. The CDR3 has 14 residues. Germline V gene sequence: CDR1 LGHNA, CDR2 YNFKEQ. This CDR3 reads CASSQAGQTYEQYF. CDR3 coding DNA: TGTGCCAGCAGCCAAGCGGGACAGACTTACGAGCAGTACTTC.

The J gene is TRBJ1-3, the V gene TRBV28, with 7 positions matching TRBD1. V was clipped by 5 bases and J by 4 bases; unmatched bases: 14. Germline loops: CDR1 MDHEN, CDR2 SYDVKM. The CDR3 consists of 17 residues. CDR3 coding DNA: TGTGCCAGCAGTCCGTATAGCGCCAGGGGGACAGGAAACACCATATATTTT. Its protein is CASSPYSARGTGNTIYF.

This clonotype has only one observation. This chain joins TRBV29-1 and TRBJ1-6, with D unclear. Germline V gene lookup returns CDR1 SQVTM and CDR2 ANQGSEA. The ends were cut back, 7 bases at V and 8 bases at J, with 15 bases in the middle. The CDR3 runs 13 residues. CDR3 coding DNA: TGCAGCGCCCGGACGGCCTCCGATTCACCCCTCCACTTT. Its protein is CSARTASDSPLHF.

There are many counts of this clonotype. This chain joins TRBV19 and TRBJ2-2; the D gene is possibly TRBD2 (6 bases). Germline CDR1 and CDR2: LNHDA and SQIVND (reference sequence). This CDR3 is 15 amino acids long. V dropped 4 bases and J dropped 4 bases, with 13 bases sitting between them. The CDR3 nucleotides read TGTGCCAGTAGTACCCTGGGACTTTCCACCGGGGAGCTGTTTTTT. Translation gives CASSTLGLSTGELFF.

This sequence joins TRBV28 and TRBJ2-7; D gene unclear. Trimming shortened V by 5 bases and J by 2 bases, and 7 bases separated the two germline ends. The CDR3 has 12 amino acids. Looked up from germline, CDR1 is MDHEN and CDR2 is SYDVKM. The CDR3 nucleotides read TGTGCCAGCAGTCCTACAGCCTACGAGCAGTACTTC. Translated: CASSPTAYEQYF.

The sample holds a few counts of this clonotype. The chain joins TRBV11-2 to TRBJ2-1; the D gene is possibly TRBD2 (6 bases). V was cut by 1 base and J by 6 bases, with 13 bases left in between. The CDR3 is 15 amino acids. CDR1 and CDR2 from the germline V gene are SGHAT and FQNNGV. The CDR3 nucleotides are TGTGCCAGCAGCTTAGCTGGAGGGCCCTTCAATGAGCAGTTCTTC. Translation gives CASSLAGGPFNEQFF.

This clonotype occurred many times. At one end, the junction sequence differs from germline, possibly due to a read error. This chain joins TRBV12-3 or TRBV12-4 and TRBJ1-1; TRBD1 agrees at 9 bases. CDR3 size: 14 residues. The CDR3 protein is CASSLRTGVTEAFF. The CDR3 DNA follows: TGTGCCAGCAGTTTACGGACAGGGGTTACTGAAGCTTTTTTT.

The rearrangement joins TRBV7-6 to TRBJ2-3; D is unclear. Trimming stripped 2 bases from V and 2 bases from J, with 11 bases between. The germline V gene has CDR1 SGHVS and CDR2 FNYEAQ. The CDR3 has 15 residues. CDR3 residues: CASSLNVGSTDTQYF. The DNA for the CDR3 is TGTGCCAGCAGCTTAAACGTAGGATCCACAGATACGCAGTATTTT.

This clonotype was counted between two and nine times. The chain uses TRBV2 and TRBJ2-2; 7 bases are a match to TRBD2. This CDR3 has 14 amino acids. V lost 5 bases, J lost 5 bases, and 5 bases stayed unmatched. From germline, CDR1 is SNHLY and CDR2 FYNNEI. In DNA, the CDR3 is TGTGCCAGCAGTCGGCGGGAGTGGACCGGGGAGCTGTTTTTT. It yields the protein CASSRREWTGELFF.

This clonotype was seen many times. The V and J genes are TRBV9 and TRBJ1-5; 7 bases match TRBD1. The CDR3 is made up of 15 amino acids. The V segment lost 4 bases and the J segment 7 bases; nucleotides outside the gene matches: 11. CDR1 is SGDLS and CDR2 is YYNGEE in the germline V gene. CDR3 coding DNA: TGTGCCAGCAGCCCCCCAGGGGGGGCAGGGCAGCCCCAGCATTTT. It translates to CASSPPGGAGQPQHF. Filled out from reference TRBV9 and TRBJ1-5, the complete variable domain reads DSGVTQTPKHLITATGQRVTLRCSPRSGDLSVYWYQQSLDQGLQFLIQYYNGEERAKGNILERFSAQQFPDLHSELNLSSLELGDSALYFCASSPPGGAGQPQHFGDGTRLSIL.

This clonotype was counted ten times or more. This chain uses TRBV6-2 or TRBV6-3 with TRBJ2-1; possible D gene TRBD2, 5 bases. V lost 3 bases and J lost 3, with 18 bases in between. The CDR3 covers 17 residues. Germline-derived CDR1 and CDR2 are MNHEY and SVGEGT. CDR3 sequence: CASSYLGSDWVYNEQFF. CDR3 DNA: TGTGCCAGCAGTTATTTGGGTTCGGACTGGGTCTACAATGAGCAGTTCTTC.

The rearrangement links TRBV20-1 to TRBJ2-3; D unclear. V lost 0 bases, J lost 2 bases, and 12 bases lay in between. Germline V gene sequence: CDR1 DFQATT, CDR2 SNEGSKA (reference sequence). The CDR3 has 15 residues. The CDR3 region is CSARDDQQNTDTQYF. CDR3 bases: TGCAGTGCTAGAGACGACCAGCAGAACACAGATACGCAGTATTTT.

The table lists this clonotype with many counts. The chain couples TRBV6-2 or TRBV6-3 to TRBJ2-7, with 10 bases that match TRBD2. Germline V gene sequence: CDR1 MNHEY, CDR2 SVGEGT. The CDR3 runs to 15 residues. The trim removed 6 bases at V and 3 bases at J, leaving 8 bases unmatched. As DNA, the CDR3 is TGTGCCAGCAGCTCTAGCGGGAGCCTCAACTACGAGCAGTACTTC. This codes for CASSSSGSLNYEQYF.

As to this clonotype: This may be a read error, as it is one base from a much larger clone. The rearrangement joins TRBV15 to TRBJ2-7; possible D gene TRBD2, 5 bases. The CDR3 length is 18 residues. Germline V CDR1 and CDR2: LNHNV, YYDKDF (reference sequence). CDR3 protein: CVTSRDSVGGLKGYEQYF. DNA for the CDR3: TGTGTCACCAGCAGAGATAGTGTAGGCGGACTTAAGGGCTACGAGCAGTACTTC.

The genes are TRBV11-2 and TRBJ2-3; 9 nucleotides agree with TRBD2. After removal of 5 bases from V and 3 bases from J, the junction contained 6 bases not matched to a gene. Germline V CDR1 and CDR2: SGHAT, FQNNGV. This CDR3 contains 15 residues. CDR3 amino acids: CASSPRTSGTDTQYF. CDR3 nucleotide sequence: TGTGCCAGCAGCCCGAGAACTAGCGGGACAGATACGCAGTATTTT. Filled out from reference TRBV11-2 and TRBJ2-3, the complete variable domain reads EAGVAQSPRYKIIEKRQSVAFWCNPISGHATLYWYQQILGQGPKLLIQFQNNGVVDDSQLPKDRFSAERLKGVDSTLKIQPAKLEDSAVYLCASSPRTSGTDTQYFGPGTRLTVL.

This clonotype came up a few times. This may stem from a read error, because a much larger clone lies one nucleotide away. V gene TRBV7-9 combines with J gene TRBJ1-6, with D tentatively TRBD1 (5 bases). CDR3 length: 14 residues. Germline V gives CDR1 SEHNR, CDR2 FQNEAQ (reference sequence). The CDR3 region has the DNA TGTGTCAGCAGCTCGGGGCGGCAGAATTCACCCCTCCACTTT. Encoded protein: CVSSSGRQNSPLHF.

This clonotype was counted many times. The chain couples TRBV7-6 to TRBJ2-3, with 11 bases that match TRBD2. This CDR3 comprises 16 residues. Trimming took 1 base from V and 6 from J; bases not matched to a gene: 6. CDR1 SGHVS and CDR2 FNYEAQ come from the germline V gene. Here the CDR3 DNA reads TGTGCCAGCAGCTTAGTCCCTAGCGGGAGGAAGGATACGCAGTATTTT. It codes for CASSLVPSGRKDTQYF.

At least ten counts were recorded for this clonotype. Here the CDR3 DNA reads TGTGCCAGCAGCCATACAGGGAGAAGAGATGGCTACACCTTC. This sequence encodes CASSHTGRRDGYTF. The chain has TRBV4-2 and TRBJ1-2, with D perhaps matching TRBD1 (6 bases). The CDR3 covers 14 residues. The V end was cut by 3 bases, the J end by 6 bases, with 14 bases between. Germline CDR1 is LGHNA and CDR2 is YNFKEQ.

This clonotype has a handful of counts. The chain links TRBV6-2 or TRBV6-3 to TRBJ2-1, with no clear D. The CDR3 is 11 residues long. V shed 5 bases and J shed 4 bases, with 3 bases lying between them. Germline lookup yields CDR1 MNHEY and CDR2 SVGEGT. The CDR3 bases are TGTGCCAGCAGTCAATACAATGAGCAGTTCTTC. Protein: CASSQYNEQFF.

For this clonotype: Given a much more abundant clone one base away, this may be a read error. V gene TRBV29-1 combines with J gene TRBJ2-1; 9 nucleotides agree with TRBD1. V gave up 8 bases and J gave up 4 bases; unmatched junction bases: 6. From germline, CDR1 is SQVTM and CDR2 ANQGSEA. The CDR3 sequence is 13 residues long. The CDR3 region has the DNA TGCAGCTCCTACGGGACAGGGTACAATGAGCAGTTCTTC. The encoded protein is CSSYGTGYNEQFF.

This clonotype was counted between two and nine times. This chain uses TRBV12-3 or TRBV12-4 with TRBJ1-1, with D hard to call. With 7 bases removed from V and 0 bases from J, the gap between germline ends came to 9 bases. The CDR3 covers 13 residues. CDR3 in DNA: TGTGCCAGCACCCGCTGGGTGAACACTGAAGCTTTCTTT. Its translation is CASTRWVNTEAFF.

This clonotype came up many times. The J gene is TRBJ2-1, the V gene TRBV29-1; D is unresolved. CDR1 and CDR2 (germline): SQVTM, ANQGSEA. This CDR3 is 13 amino acids long. Trimming removed 5 bases at V and 6 bases at J, with 14 bases between. This CDR3 reads CSVTPRAGNEQFF. The DNA for the CDR3 is TGCAGCGTTACCCCTCGGGCAGGCAATGAGCAGTTCTTC.

This clonotype has only one observation. This chain links TRBV28 with TRBJ1-2; TRBD1 agrees at 7 bases. V dropped 8 bases and J dropped 6; count of bases not matched to a gene: 12. Germline loops: CDR1 MDHEN, CDR2 SYDVKM. The CDR3 runs 14 residues. Written as DNA, the CDR3 is TGTGCCAGCGGAGGGGACAGCGTTGTCCATGGCTACACCTTC. Encoded protein: CASGGDSVVHGYTF.

There are a few counts of this clonotype. This chain uses TRBV6-2 or TRBV6-3 with TRBJ2-7, with D perhaps assigned TRBD1 or TRBD2 (5 bases each). Germline CDR1 is MNHEY and CDR2 is SVGEGT. V lost 0 bases, J lost 5 bases, and 14 bases lay in between. The CDR3 contains 15 residues. The CDR3 loop is CASSYSGTRRNEQYF. CDR3 nucleotide sequence: TGTGCCAGCAGTTACTCCGGGACCCGAAGGAACGAGCAGTACTTC.

This clonotype was recorded many times. The rearrangement uses TRBV4-3 and TRBJ2-7, with TRBD2 as a possible D gene (6 bases). Trimming removed 3 bases at V and 1 base at J, with 13 bases between. The CDR3 totals 15 residues. Per germline, CDR1 LGHNA and CDR2 YSLEER. CDR3 sequence reads: CASSQSVGTSYEQYF. Here the CDR3 DNA reads TGCGCCAGCAGCCAGAGTGTCGGGACTTCCTACGAGCAGTACTTC.

This sequence joins TRBV7-2 and TRBJ2-1, with D perhaps matching TRBD2 (5 bases). CDR3 size: 16 residues. CDR1 is SGHTA and CDR2 is FQGNSA in the germline V gene. Trimming cost V 1 base and J 4 bases, with 14 bases left between them. CDR3 in DNA: TGTGCCAGCAGCTTAGTCCCGGGAACGGAGTACAATGAGCAGTTCTTC. It specifies CASSLVPGTEYNEQFF.

In this sample, this clonotype turned up many times. V gene TRBV28 combines with J gene TRBJ1-6; TRBD1 aligns across 9 bases. Germline CDR1 reads MDHEN; CDR2 reads SYDVKM. J lost 1 base, V lost 5 bases, and 9 bases had no gene match. CDR3 length: 18 amino acids. The CDR3 bases are TGTGCCAGCAGTGCGGGACAGGGCGGTCGATCCTATAATTCACCCCTCCACTTT. Its protein is CASSAGQGGRSYNSPLHF.

This clonotype was observed at least ten times. The gene calls are TRBV5-1 and TRBJ2-3; 9 positions agree with TRBD2. Germline-derived CDR1 and CDR2 are SGHRS and YFSETQ. The trim removed 2 bases at V and 4 bases at J, leaving 5 bases unmatched. This CDR3 spans 15 amino acids. The CDR3 reads CASSFTSGRPDTQYF. The CDR3 DNA follows: TGCGCCAGCAGCTTTACTAGCGGGCGTCCAGATACGCAGTATTTT.

Only a few counts were recorded for this clonotype. This sequence joins TRBV7-2 and TRBJ2-1; 10 nucleotides match TRBD2. The CDR3 is 16 residues long. Trimming removed 1 base from V and 7 bases from J; junction bases left unmatched: 7. The germline V gene has CDR1 SGHTA and CDR2 FQGNSA. In DNA form, the CDR3 reads TGTGCCAGCAGCTTAGTAAGCGGGAGGGCCGGAAATGAGCAGTTCTTC. Protein product: CASSLVSGRAGNEQFF.